The T cell receptor beta chain described here comes from a study of OX40 agonist ivuxolimab in advanced cancers. Study overall: The patients' treatment was ivuxolimab, an agonistic anti-OX40 (CD134) antibody. Patients got intravenous ivuxolimab at 0.01 to 10 mg/kg every 2 weeks.

This CDR3 has 13 amino acids. Trimming shortened V by 3 bases and J by 0 bases, and 6 bases separated the two germline ends. CDR1 is MNHEY and CDR2 is SVGAGI in the germline V gene. Study-wide results and caveats: Low normalized T-cell clonal expansion was also seen in some nonresponders. Mean expanded clone counts were higher in CD8+ than CD4+ T cells.

About this clone itself: What it recognizes is unknown.

The protocol was immunoSEQ multiplex PCR, while the TCRdb copy is restricted to in-frame clones and leaves out a portion. Counted here are 75,000 to 85,000 clones, around 86% occurring once; the ten biggest clones make up 0.2% to 0.3%. Sequencing was performed on CD4+ or CD8+ T cells sorted from blood, taken in a trial of the OX40 agonist ivuxolimab. This sequence was found in an adult with an advanced solid tumor such as melanoma, head and neck, liver or kidney cancer. The chain is built from TRBV6-5 and TRBJ2-7, with D hard to call. The CDR3 here is CASSYPGSYEQYF. In nucleotides, the CDR3 is TGTGCCAGCAGTTATCCTGGCTCCTACGAGCAGTACTTC.